The 14 T cell receptor beta chains presented below share a single source sample, sequenced in a study of T cells expressing NK-cell markers. TCRdb reprocessed the 5' RACE reads and keeps a single row for each CDR3 protein, giving no DNA. The sample data list fewer than 550,000 distinct CDR3 sequences. Sequenced sample: blood T cells: a sorted CD56 or NKG2C T cell subset, CD4+ or CD8+ T cells, or bulk PBMC T cells (not recorded which). These receptors were taken from a woman aged 50 to 60 in good health.

The J gene is TRBJ2-3, the V gene TRBV29-1; TCRdb selects TRBD2, and the lack of DNA leaves this call unchecked. Germline V lookup: CDR1 SQVTM, CDR2 ANQGSEA. The CDR3 length is 13 residues. The CDR3 loop is CSVDPGVADTQYF.

The gene calls are TRBV18 and TRBJ1-5. This CDR3 region has 15 residues. Germline values: CDR1 KGHSH, CDR2 LQKENI. The chain's CDR3 is CASSPLPQSNQPQHF.

The rearrangement links TRBV20-1 to TRBJ2-1. The CDR3 loop spans 13 amino acids. The germline gives CDR1 DFQATT, CDR2 SNEGSKA (reference sequence). The CDR3 loop reads CSARLGNANEQFF.

V gene TRBV7-2 combines with J gene TRBJ1-4; TCRdb proposes TRBD1, but this gene call is untestable without DNA. This CDR3 contains 15 residues. CDR1 and CDR2 (germline): SGHTA, FQGNSA. The CDR3 sequence: CASSFDRGRNEKLFF.

The J gene is TRBJ2-1, the V gene TRBV5-1; TCRdb outputs TRBD2, but without DNA this stays unchecked. Germline CDR1 is SGHRS and CDR2 is YFSETQ. This CDR3 is 14 amino acids long. The CDR3 region is CASSRTSANNEQFF.

CDR3 residues: CASSLSGGDGELFF. The genes are TRBV7-9 and TRBJ2-2; TCRdb's D call of TRBD2 is untestable without DNA. Germline V gene sequence: CDR1 SEHNR, CDR2 FQNEAQ (reference sequence). This CDR3 region has 14 residues.

This chain joins TRBV18 and TRBJ1-1; TCRdb proposes TRBD1, but this gene call is untestable without DNA. The CDR3 consists of 17 residues. The germline gives CDR1 KGHSH, CDR2 LQKENI. The CDR3 reads CASSPYGTGGQNTEAFF.

The chain carries TRBV5-4 and TRBJ2-1; the D gene TCRdb calls, TRBD2, cannot be checked with no DNA. CDR3 length: 15 residues. Germline V gene sequence: CDR1 SGHNT, CDR2 YYREEE (reference sequence). CDR3 residues: CASSLLAGPGAEQFF. The whole variable domain, filled in from reference TRBV5-4 and TRBJ2-1, reads ETGVTQSPTHLIKTRGQQVTLRCSSQSGHNTVSWYQQALGQGPQFIFQYYREEENGRGNFPPRFSGLQFPNYSSELNVNALELDDSALYLCASSLLAGPGAEQFFGPGTRLTVL.

The chain has TRBV5-6 and TRBJ1-2; TCRdb names TRBD1, which stays unverified in the absence of DNA. Looked up from germline, CDR1 is SGHDT and CDR2 is YYEEEE. The CDR3 sequence is 14 residues long. The chain's CDR3 is CASSSGPPGYGYTF.

The chain joins TRBV6-5 to TRBJ1-5; TCRdb's D call of TRBD1 is untestable without DNA. The CDR3 loop spans 15 amino acids. Germline V gives CDR1 MNHEY, CDR2 SVGAGI. CDR3 in amino acids: CASSTTGKSNQPQHF.

This chain joins TRBV12-3 or TRBV12-4 and TRBJ2-6. The CDR3 is made up of 16 amino acids. CDR3 amino acids: CASSFHPRSGANVLTF.

This chain uses TRBV6-6 with TRBJ1-5; TCRdb proposes TRBD1, but this gene call is untestable without DNA. The CDR3 has 15 residues. Per germline, CDR1 MNHNY and CDR2 SVGAGI (reference sequence). The CDR3 loop is CASSSQGMGNQPQHF.

The chain carries TRBV12-3 or TRBV12-4 and TRBJ1-4. This CDR3 region has 14 residues. CDR3 protein: CASRADPGEGKLFF.

V is TRBV12-3 or TRBV12-4 and J is TRBJ2-7; the TCRdb call, TRBD2, lacks DNA for checking. This CDR3 comprises 14 residues. CDR3 region: CASSFNLPLLKQYF.